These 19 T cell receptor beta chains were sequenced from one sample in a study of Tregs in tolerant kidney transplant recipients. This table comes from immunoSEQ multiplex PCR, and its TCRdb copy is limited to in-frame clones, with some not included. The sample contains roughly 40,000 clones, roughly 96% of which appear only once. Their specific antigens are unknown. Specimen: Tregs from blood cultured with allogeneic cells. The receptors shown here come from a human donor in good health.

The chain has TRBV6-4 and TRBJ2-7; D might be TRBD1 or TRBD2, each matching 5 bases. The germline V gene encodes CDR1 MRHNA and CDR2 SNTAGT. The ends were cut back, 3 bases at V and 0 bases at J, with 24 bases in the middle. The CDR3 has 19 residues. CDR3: CASSDTQNSGTESSYEQYF. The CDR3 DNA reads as TGTGCCAGCAGTGATACCCAGAACTCCGGGACGGAGAGCTCCTACGAGCAGTACTTC.

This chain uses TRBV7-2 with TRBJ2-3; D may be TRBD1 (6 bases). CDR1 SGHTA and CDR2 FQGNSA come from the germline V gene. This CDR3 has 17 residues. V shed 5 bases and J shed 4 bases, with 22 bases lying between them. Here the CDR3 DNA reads TGTGCCAGCAGCCCCTGGGGCCCCAGGGGTTGGGCAGATACGCAGTATTTT. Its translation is CASSPWGPRGWADTQYF.

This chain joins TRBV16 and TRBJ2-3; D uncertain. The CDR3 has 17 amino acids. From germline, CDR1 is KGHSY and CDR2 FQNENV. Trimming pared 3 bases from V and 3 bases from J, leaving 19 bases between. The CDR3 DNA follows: TGTGCCAGCAGCCAGAATGCAACGCTCCCGGCGACAGATACGCAGTATTTT. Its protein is CASSQNATLPATDTQYF.

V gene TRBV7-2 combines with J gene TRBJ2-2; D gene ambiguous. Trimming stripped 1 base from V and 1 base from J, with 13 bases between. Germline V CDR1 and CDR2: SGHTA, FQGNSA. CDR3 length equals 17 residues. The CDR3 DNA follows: TGTGCCAGCAGCTTAGGACGGGTGACCTTGAACACCGGGGAGCTGTTTTTT. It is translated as CASSLGRVTLNTGELFF.

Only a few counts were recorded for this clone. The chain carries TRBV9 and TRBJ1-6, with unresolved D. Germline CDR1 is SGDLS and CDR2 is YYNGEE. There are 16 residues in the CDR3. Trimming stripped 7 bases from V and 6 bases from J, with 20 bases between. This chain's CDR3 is CASGRYARGSNSPLHF. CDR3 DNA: TGTGCCAGCGGCCGATACGCTCGGGGAAGTAATTCACCCCTCCACTTT.

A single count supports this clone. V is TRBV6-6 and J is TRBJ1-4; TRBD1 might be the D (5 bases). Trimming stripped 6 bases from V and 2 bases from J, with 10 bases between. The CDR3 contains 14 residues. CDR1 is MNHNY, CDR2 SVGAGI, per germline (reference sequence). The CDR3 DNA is TGTGCCAGCAGATCACAGGTTACTAATGAAAAACTGTTTTTT. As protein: CASRSQVTNEKLFF.

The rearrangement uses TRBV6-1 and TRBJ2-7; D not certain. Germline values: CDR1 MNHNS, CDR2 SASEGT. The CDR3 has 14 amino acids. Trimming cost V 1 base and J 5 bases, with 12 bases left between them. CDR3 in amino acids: CASSEGAPRDEQYF. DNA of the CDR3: TGTGCCAGCAGTGAAGGGGCTCCCCGGGACGAGCAGTACTTC.

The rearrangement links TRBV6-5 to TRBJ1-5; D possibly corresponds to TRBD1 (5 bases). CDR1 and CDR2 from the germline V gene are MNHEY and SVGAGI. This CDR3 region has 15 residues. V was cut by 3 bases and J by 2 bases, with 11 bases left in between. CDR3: CASSYGQGGNQPQHF. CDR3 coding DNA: TGTGCCAGCAGTTATGGTCAGGGAGGCAATCAGCCCCAGCATTTT.

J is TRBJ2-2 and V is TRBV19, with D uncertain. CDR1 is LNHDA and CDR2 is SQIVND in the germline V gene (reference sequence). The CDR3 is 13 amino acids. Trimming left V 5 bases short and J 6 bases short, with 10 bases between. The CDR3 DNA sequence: TGTGCCAGTAGTGCCCTACACGCCGGGGAGCTGTTTTTT. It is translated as CASSALHAGELFF.

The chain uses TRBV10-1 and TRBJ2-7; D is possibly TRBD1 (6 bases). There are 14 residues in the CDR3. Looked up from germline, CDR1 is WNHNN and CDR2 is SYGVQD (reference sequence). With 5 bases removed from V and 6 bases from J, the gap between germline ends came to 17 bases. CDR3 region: CASSTYQQGFEQYF. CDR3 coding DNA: TGCGCCAGCAGTACTTACCAACAGGGTTTCGAGCAGTACTTC.

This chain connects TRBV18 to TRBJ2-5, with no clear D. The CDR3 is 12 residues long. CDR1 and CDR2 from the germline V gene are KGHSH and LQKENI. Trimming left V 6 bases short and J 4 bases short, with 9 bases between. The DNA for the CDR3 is TGTGCCAGCTCGCCCGAAGGAGAGACCCAGTACTTC. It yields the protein CASSPEGETQYF.

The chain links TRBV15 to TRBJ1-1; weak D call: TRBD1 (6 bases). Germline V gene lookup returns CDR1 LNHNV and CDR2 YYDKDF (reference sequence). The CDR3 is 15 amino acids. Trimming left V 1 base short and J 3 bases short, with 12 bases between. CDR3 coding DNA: TGTGCCACCAGCAGAGTGTCCCAGGGGTACACTGAAGCTTTCTTT. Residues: CATSRVSQGYTEAFF. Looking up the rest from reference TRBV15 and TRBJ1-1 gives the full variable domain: DAMVIQNPRYQVTQFGKPVTLSCSQTLNHNVMYWYQQKSSQAPKLLFHYYDKDFNNEADTPDNFQSRRPNTSFCFLDIRSPGLGDTAMYLCATSRVSQGYTEAFFGQGTRLTVV.

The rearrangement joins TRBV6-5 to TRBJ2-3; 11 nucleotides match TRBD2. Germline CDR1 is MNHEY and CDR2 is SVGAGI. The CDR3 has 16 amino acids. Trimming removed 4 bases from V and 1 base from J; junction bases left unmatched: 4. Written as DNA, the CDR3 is TGTGCCAGCAGTTCCCGACTAGCGGGGCGCACAGATACGCAGTATTTT. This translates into CASSSRLAGRTDTQYF.

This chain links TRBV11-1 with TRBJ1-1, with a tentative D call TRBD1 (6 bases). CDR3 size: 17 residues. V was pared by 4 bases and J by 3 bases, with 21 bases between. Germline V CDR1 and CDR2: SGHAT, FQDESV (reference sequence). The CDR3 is CASSYGVFGGLDTEAFF. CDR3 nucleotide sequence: TGTGCCAGCAGCTATGGGGTTTTCGGGGGGCTCGACACTGAAGCTTTCTTT.

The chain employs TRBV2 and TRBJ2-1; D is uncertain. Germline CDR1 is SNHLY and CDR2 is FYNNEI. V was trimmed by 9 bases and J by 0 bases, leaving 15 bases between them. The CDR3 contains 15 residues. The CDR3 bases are TGTGCCAGGGAACTTAGCCGTAGCTCCTACAATGAGCAGTTCTTC. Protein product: CARELSRSSYNEQFF.

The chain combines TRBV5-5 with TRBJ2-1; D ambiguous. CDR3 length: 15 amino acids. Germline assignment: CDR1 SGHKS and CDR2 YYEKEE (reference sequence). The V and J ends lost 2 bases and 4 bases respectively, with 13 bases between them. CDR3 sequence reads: CASSFLDNQYNEQFF. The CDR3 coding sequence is TGTGCCAGCAGCTTCCTTGACAATCAGTACAATGAGCAGTTCTTC.

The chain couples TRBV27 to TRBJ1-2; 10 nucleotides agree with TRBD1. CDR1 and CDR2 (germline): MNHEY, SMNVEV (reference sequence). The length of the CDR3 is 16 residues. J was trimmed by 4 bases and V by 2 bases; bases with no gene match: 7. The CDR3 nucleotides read TGTGCCAGCAGTTTAGGACCGGGACAGGGGTCCTATGGCTACACCTTC. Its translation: CASSLGPGQGSYGYTF.

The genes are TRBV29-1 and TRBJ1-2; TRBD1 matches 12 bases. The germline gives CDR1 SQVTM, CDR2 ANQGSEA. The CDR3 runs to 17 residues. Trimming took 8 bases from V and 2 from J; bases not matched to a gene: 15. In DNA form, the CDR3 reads TGCAGCACGAGGCTCCGGGACAGGGGGCTAGGGAACTATGGCTACACCTTC. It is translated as CSTRLRDRGLGNYGYTF. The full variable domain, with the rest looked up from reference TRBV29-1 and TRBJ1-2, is SAVISQKPSRDICQRGTSLTIQCQVDSQVTMMFWYRQQPGQSLTLIATANQGSEATYESGFVIDKFPISRPNLTFSTLTVSNMSPEDSSIYLCSTRLRDRGLGNYGYTFGSGTRLTVV.

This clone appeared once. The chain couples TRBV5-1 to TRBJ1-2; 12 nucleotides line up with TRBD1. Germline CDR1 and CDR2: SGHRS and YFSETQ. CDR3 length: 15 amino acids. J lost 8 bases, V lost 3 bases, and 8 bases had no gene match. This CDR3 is CASSSPGQGAAGYTF. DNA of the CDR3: TGCGCCAGCAGCTCCCCGGGACAGGGGGCTGCGGGCTACACCTTC.